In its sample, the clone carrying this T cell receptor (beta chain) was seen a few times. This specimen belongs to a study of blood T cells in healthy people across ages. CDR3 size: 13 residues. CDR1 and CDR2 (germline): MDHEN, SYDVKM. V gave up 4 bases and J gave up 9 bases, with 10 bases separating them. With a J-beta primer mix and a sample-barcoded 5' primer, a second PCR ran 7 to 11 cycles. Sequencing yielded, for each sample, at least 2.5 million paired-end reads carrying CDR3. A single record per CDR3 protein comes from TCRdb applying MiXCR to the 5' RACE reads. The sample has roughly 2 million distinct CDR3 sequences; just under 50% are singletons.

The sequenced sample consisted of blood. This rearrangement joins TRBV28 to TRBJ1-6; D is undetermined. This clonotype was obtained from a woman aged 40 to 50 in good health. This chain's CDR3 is CASSSRVSSPLHF. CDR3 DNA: TGTGCCAGCAGTTCAAGGGTTAGTTCACCCCTCCACTTT.